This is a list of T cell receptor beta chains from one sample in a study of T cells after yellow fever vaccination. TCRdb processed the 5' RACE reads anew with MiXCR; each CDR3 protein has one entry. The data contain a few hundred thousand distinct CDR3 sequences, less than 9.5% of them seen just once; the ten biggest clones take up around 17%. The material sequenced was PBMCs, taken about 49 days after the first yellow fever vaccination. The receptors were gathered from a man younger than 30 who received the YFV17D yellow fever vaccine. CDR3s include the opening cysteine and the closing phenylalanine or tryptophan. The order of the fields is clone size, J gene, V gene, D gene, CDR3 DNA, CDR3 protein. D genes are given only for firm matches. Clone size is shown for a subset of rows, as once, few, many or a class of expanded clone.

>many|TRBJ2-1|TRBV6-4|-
TGTGCCAGCAGTGATCTGGGGGGGGCCGGTAATGAGCAGTTCTTC
CASSDLGGAGNEQFF
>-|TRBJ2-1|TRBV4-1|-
TGCGCCAGCAGCCAAGTATCGGGGCATGAGCAGTTCTTC
CASSQVSGHEQFF
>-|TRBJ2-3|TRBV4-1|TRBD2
TGCGCCAGCAGCCTCTTACTGACTAGCGGGGTTAGCACAGATACGCAGTATTTT
CASSLLLTSGVSTDTQYF
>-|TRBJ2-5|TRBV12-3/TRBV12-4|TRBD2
TGTGCCAGCAGTTTTGAGTGGGCTAGCGGGGGGTGGACCCAGTACTTC
CASSFEWASGGWTQYF
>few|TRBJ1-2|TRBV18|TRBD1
TGTGCCAGCTCACCAGGGGGACAGGCATATGGCTACACCTTC
CASSPGGQAYGYTF
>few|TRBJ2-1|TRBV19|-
TGTGCCAGTAGTATCGCCAGTGTCTCCTACAATGAGCAGTTCTTC
CASSIASVSYNEQFF
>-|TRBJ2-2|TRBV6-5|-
TGTGCCAGCAGTTGGCGGGGTAGTGGCACCGGGGAGCTGTTTTTT
CASSWRGSGTGELFF
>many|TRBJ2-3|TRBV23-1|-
TGCGCCAGCAGTCAAGGACTCATTAAACCCTCCGGCACAGATACGCAGTATTTT
CASSQGLIKPSGTDTQYF
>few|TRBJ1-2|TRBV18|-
TGTGCCAGCTCACGGGATAGTCTCGTGGTTGGCTACACCTTC
CASSRDSLVVGYTF
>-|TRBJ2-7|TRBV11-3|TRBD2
TGTGCCAGCAGCGTATCAGCGGGGTTGGAGCAGTACTTC
CASSVSAGLEQYF
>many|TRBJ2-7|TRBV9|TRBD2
TGTGCCAGCAGCGCCCCCGGGGGGACCTACGAGCAGTACTTC
CASSAPGGTYEQYF
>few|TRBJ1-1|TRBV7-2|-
TGTGCCAGCAGCTCCGGACAGCTCGGTAGAGCTTTCTTT
CASSSGQLGRAFF
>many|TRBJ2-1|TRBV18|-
TGTGCCAGCTCACCCGGGGAGGTAGGGACCTACAATGAGCAGTTCTTC
CASSPGEVGTYNEQFF
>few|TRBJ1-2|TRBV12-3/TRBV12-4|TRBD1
TGTGCCAGCAGCCCAGGGACAGGGGGCGCCTGGGTCTATGGCTACACCTTC
CASSPGTGGAWVYGYTF
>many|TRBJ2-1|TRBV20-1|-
TGCAGTGCTAGAGGCCCCCACTTGGGGCGGGGGCTGTCCAATGAGCAGTTCTTC
CSARGPHLGRGLSNEQFF
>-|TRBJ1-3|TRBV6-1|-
TGTGCCAGCAGTGATCCCAGAGGGGACTCTGGAAACACCATATATTTT
CASSDPRGDSGNTIYF
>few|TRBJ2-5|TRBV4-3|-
TGCGCCAGCAGCCAGCTGGGGGGACAACAAGAGACCCAGTACTTC
CASSQLGGQQETQYF
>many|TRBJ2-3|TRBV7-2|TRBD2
TGTGCCAGCAGCTTACTAGCGGGGGGACCCACAGATACGCAGTATTTT
CASSLLAGGPTDTQYF
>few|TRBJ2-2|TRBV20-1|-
TGCAGTGCTAGAGTGTTGCCAGGAGACAACCCCTTACAGAACACCGGGGAGCTGTTTTTT
CSARVLPGDNPLQNTGELFF
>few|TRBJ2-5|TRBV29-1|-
TGCAGCGTTGAACCTGACATCCAAGAGACCCAGTACTTC
CSVEPDIQETQYF
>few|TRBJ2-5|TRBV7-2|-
TGTGCCAGCAGCTTAAGACGGTCCCAAGAGACCCAGTACTTC
CASSLRRSQETQYF
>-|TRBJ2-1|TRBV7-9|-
TGTGCCAGCAGCCATCCCAGGGGTGCGGGGCCCCTCAATGAGCAGTTCTTC
CASSHPRGAGPLNEQFF
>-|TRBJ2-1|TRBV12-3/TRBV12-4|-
TGTGCCAGCAGCACCGGGAGGGGGCTTGGTGAGCAGTTCTTC
CASSTGRGLGEQFF